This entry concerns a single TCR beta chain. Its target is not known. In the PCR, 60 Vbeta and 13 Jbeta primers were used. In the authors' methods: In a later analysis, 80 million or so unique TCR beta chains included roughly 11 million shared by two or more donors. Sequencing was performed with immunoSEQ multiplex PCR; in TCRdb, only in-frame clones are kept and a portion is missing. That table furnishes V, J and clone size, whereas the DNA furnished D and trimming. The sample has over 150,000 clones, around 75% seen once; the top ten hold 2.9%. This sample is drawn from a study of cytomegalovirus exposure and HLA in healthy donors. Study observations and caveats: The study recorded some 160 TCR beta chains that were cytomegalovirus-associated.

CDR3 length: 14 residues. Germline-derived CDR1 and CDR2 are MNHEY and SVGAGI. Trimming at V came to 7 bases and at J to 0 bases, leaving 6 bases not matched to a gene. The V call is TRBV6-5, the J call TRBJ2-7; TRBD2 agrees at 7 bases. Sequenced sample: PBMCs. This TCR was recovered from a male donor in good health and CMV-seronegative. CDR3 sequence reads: CASTMGGGSYEQYF. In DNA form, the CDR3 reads TGTGCCAGCACGATGGGCGGGGGCTCCTACGAGCAGTACTTC.